The present TCR beta chain was sequenced within a study of blood T cell repertoires in COVID-19. This clone came up a few times. Data came from immunoSEQ multiplex PCR; TCRdb stores just in-frame clones and leaves some out. This table has about 200,000 clones, 70% to 90% appearing once. The sequenced material came from peripheral blood. The receptor was isolated from a woman aged 40 to 55 who had recovered from COVID-19.

The CDR3 DNA reads as TGTGCCAGCAGTGACCAATTACCGACTATAGCCAATCAGCCCCAGCATTTT. As protein: CASSDQLPTIANQPQHF. V is TRBV6-1 and J is TRBJ1-5; no clear D gene. Trimming cost V 3 bases and J 3 bases, with 18 bases left between them. Germline lookup yields CDR1 MNHNS and CDR2 SASEGT. This CDR3 has 17 amino acids.